The subject of this entry is one TCR beta chain. This record belongs to a study of blood T cell repertoires in COVID-19. Across the whole study: Sites in the United States, Italy and Spain provided acute and convalescent COVID-19 samples.

Per the germline V gene, CDR1 is SGHDN and CDR2 is FVKESK. The V gene lost 1 base and the J gene lost 3 bases, with 10 bases spanning the gap. The CDR3 is 14 amino acids. Profiling relied on immunoSEQ multiplex PCR, and the TCRdb table lists in-frame clones only, not all of them. The data contain 200,000 to 250,000 clones, approximately 89% of them singletons. V is TRBV14 and J is TRBJ2-7; D possibly corresponds to TRBD2 (5 bases). The receptor was isolated from an older woman who had recovered from COVID-19. The specimen sequenced was peripheral blood. The DNA for the CDR3 is TGTGCCAGCAGCCAAGGCGGGTTCAGCTACGAGCAGTACTTC. It translates to CASSQGGFSYEQYF.